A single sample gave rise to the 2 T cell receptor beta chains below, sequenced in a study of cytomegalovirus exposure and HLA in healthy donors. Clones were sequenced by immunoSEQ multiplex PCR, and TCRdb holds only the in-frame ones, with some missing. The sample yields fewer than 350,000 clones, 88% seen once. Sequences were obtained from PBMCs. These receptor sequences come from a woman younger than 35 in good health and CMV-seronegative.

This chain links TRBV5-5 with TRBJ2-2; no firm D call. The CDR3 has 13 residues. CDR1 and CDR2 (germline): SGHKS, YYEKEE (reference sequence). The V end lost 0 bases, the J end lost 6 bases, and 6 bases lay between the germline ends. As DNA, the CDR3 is TGTGCCAGCAGCTTGGCTGCGGCCGGGGAGCTGTTTTTT. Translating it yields CASSLAAAGELFF.

Here the CDR3 reads CASSFLSASGSQTQYF. The CDR3 DNA follows: TGTGCCAGCAGTTTCCTCAGTGCTAGCGGGAGCCAGACCCAGTACTTC. The rearrangement uses TRBV27 and TRBJ2-5, with 10 bases aligning to TRBD2. Germline V gene data show CDR1 as MNHEY and CDR2 as SMNVEV (reference sequence). V trimming: 3 bases; J trimming: 6 bases; junction bases outside the gene matches: 10. This CDR3 is built from 16 residues.